Each of the 29 T cell receptor beta chains below was sequenced from the same sample in a study of T cell responses to AZD1222 COVID-19 vaccine. The method was immunoSEQ multiplex PCR; TCRdb's version includes in-frame clones alone and lacks a portion of them. The table has 85,000 to 100,000 clones, approximately 90% seen once. The source material was peripheral blood, sampled on day 0 of AZD1222 vaccination. The receptors come from an adult in good health.

This clone was detected only once. This CDR3 reads CASSLSSGGAVTGELFF. The CDR3 nucleotides read TGTGCCAGCAGTTTATCGAGCGGGGGGGCGGTCACCGGGGAGCTGTTTTTT. The gene calls are TRBV27 and TRBJ2-2; 10 bases map to TRBD2. This CDR3 is 17 amino acids long. The germline V gene encodes CDR1 MNHEY and CDR2 SMNVEV (reference sequence). Losses at the gene ends were 0 bases for V and 4 bases for J; bases not matched to a gene: 5.

The chain recombines TRBV7-9 with TRBJ2-3; D is ambiguous. The CDR3 length is 15 residues. The germline V and J ends were trimmed by 5 bases and 2 bases, with 14 bases remaining between them. The germline gives CDR1 SEHNR, CDR2 FQNEAQ (reference sequence). The CDR3, as DNA: TGTGCCAGCAGCACCCGGTCCCGTTTCACAGATACGCAGTATTTT. Translation: CASSTRSRFTDTQYF.

The chain has TRBV5-1 and TRBJ2-7; D ambiguous. The germline V gene encodes CDR1 SGHRS and CDR2 YFSETQ. The CDR3 extends over 12 amino acids. V shed 4 bases and J shed 12 bases, with 17 bases lying between them. CDR3 nucleotides: TGCGCCAGCAGCGGCGCCAATTTAAAGGCGTACTTC. Residues: CASSGANLKAYF. Full variable domain (remainder filled in from reference TRBV5-1 and TRBJ2-7): KAGVTQTPRYLIKTRGQQVTLSCSPISGHRSVSWYQQTPGQGLQFLFEYFSETQRNKGNFPGRFSGRQFSNSRSEMNVSTLELGDSALYLCASSGANLKAYFGPGTRLTVT.

The chain carries TRBV19 and TRBJ1-2; D might be TRBD1 (5 bases). This CDR3 region has 15 residues. The V gene lost 7 bases and the J gene lost 1 base, with 16 bases spanning the gap. Germline assignment: CDR1 LNHDA and CDR2 SQIVND (reference sequence). In DNA, the CDR3 is TGTGCCAGTAAATCCTCCGGGACGGATAACTATGGCTACACCTTC. Encoded protein: CASKSSGTDNYGYTF.

The J gene is TRBJ2-5, the V gene TRBV28; D might be TRBD1 (6 bases). Trimming took off 5 bases at V and 1 base at J, with 11 bases between the two ends. This CDR3 has 14 amino acids. CDR1 and CDR2 (germline): MDHEN, SYDVKM. CDR3 sequence (DNA): TGTGCCAGCAGTCAAAGGACAGTCCAAGAGACCCAGTACTTC. It yields the protein CASSQRTVQETQYF.

This clone was picked up one time. Other DNA sequences within the sample encode an identical CDR3. The chain carries TRBV19 and TRBJ1-2; no firm D call. CDR3 size: 13 residues. V was shortened by 1 base and J by 4 bases, with 7 bases between the two germline ends. The germline V gene encodes CDR1 LNHDA and CDR2 SQIVND (reference sequence). This CDR3 is CASSIVPSYGYTF. For the CDR3, the DNA is TGTGCCAGTAGTATAGTCCCAAGCTATGGCTACACCTTC. The entire variable domain, with the rest obtained from reference TRBV19 and TRBJ1-2, is as follows: DGGITQSPKYLFRKEGQNVTLSCEQNLNHDAMYWYRQDPGQGLRLIYYSQIVNDFQKGDIAEGYSVSREKKESFPLTVTSAQKNPTAFYLCASSIVPSYGYTFGSGTRLTVV.

This clone was detected once. The chain is built from TRBV7-8 and TRBJ2-7, with D uncertain. There are 14 residues in the CDR3. CDR1 and CDR2 (germline): SGHVS, FQNEAQ. V lost 0 bases, J lost 7 bases, and 13 bases lay in between. The CDR3 DNA follows: TGTGCCAGCAGCTTAGCCAGAGAGGTGGGGGAGCAGTACTTC. This encodes CASSLAREVGEQYF.

This chain uses TRBV15 with TRBJ2-1; D not certain. The germline CDR1 and CDR2 sequences are LNHNV and YYDKDF (reference sequence). The CDR3 is 11 amino acids. Trimming pared 3 bases from V and 8 bases from J, leaving 5 bases between. The CDR3 DNA sequence: TGTGCCACCAGCAGTTGGTATGAGCAGTTCTTC. Amino acid sequence: CATSSWYEQFF.

The chain has TRBV3-1 (or the pseudogene TRBV3-2) and TRBJ1-2; 7 bases are shared with TRBD1. CDR3 length: 14 amino acids. CDR1 is LGHDT, CDR2 YNNKEL, per germline (reference sequence). After removal of 4 bases from V and 6 bases from J, the junction contained 8 bases not matched to a gene. The CDR3 DNA is TGTGCCAGCAGCCCACAGAGGGGGCGGGATGGCTACACCTTC. Translation gives CASSPQRGRDGYTF.

J is TRBJ2-7 and V is TRBV5-1; D might be TRBD2 (5 bases). Trimming pared 1 base from V and 6 bases from J, leaving 14 bases between. Germline loops: CDR1 SGHRS, CDR2 YFSETQ. This CDR3 has 14 amino acids. CDR3 loop: CASSLFTDFIEQYF. CDR3 nucleotides: TGCGCCAGCAGCTTGTTCACGGACTTCATCGAGCAGTACTTC.

The chain combines TRBV19 with TRBJ1-3; D call uncertain. Germline lookup yields CDR1 LNHDA and CDR2 SQIVND (reference sequence). Trimming took 5 bases from V and 2 from J, leaving 7 bases between them. The CDR3 extends over 13 amino acids. CDR3 DNA sequence: TGTGCCAGTAGTCCTACACCTGGAAACACCATATATTTT. Translation gives CASSPTPGNTIYF.

J is TRBJ2-5 and V is TRBV7-2; D gene ambiguous. The CDR3 contains 14 residues. The ends were cut back, 6 bases at V and 3 bases at J, with 14 bases in the middle. Germline lookup yields CDR1 SGHTA and CDR2 FQGNSA. The CDR3 DNA follows: TGTGCCAGCAGTCTCACGGGTGATAAAGAGACCCAGTACTTC. Its translation: CASSLTGDKETQYF.

The V and J genes are TRBV7-2 and TRBJ1-3; 7 nucleotides agree with TRBD1. Germline V CDR1 and CDR2: SGHTA, FQGNSA. With 4 bases clipped from V and 4 bases from J, the junction kept 13 bases outside the gene matches. The CDR3 sequence is 17 residues long. CDR3 region: CASSYRDSLRRGNTIYF. CDR3 sequence (DNA): TGTGCCAGCAGCTACCGGGACAGCCTAAGGAGGGGAAACACCATATATTTT.

V gene TRBV12-3 or TRBV12-4 combines with J gene TRBJ1-2; D gene unclear. This CDR3 is built from 12 residues. Trimming shortened V by 2 bases and J by 8 bases, and 9 bases separated the two germline ends. CDR3 region: CASSLRRLGYTF. CDR3 in DNA: TGTGCCAGCAGTTTACGCCGTCTCGGCTACACCTTC.

J is TRBJ2-7 and V is TRBV28; the match to TRBD2 covers 8 bases. In germline, CDR1 is MDHEN, CDR2 SYDVKM. Germline trimming cut 7 bases from V and 3 bases from J; bases unmatched to any gene: 11. The CDR3 has 15 residues. The CDR3 DNA is TGTGCCAGCAACCCGGGGGGGGGCGCCTTCTACGAGCAGTACTTC. Protein sequence: CASNPGGGAFYEQYF.

The CDR3 DNA reads as TGTGCCAGCAGTTTAGGGATGGTACGGGGCTACACCTTC. Encoded protein: CASSLGMVRGYTF. The chain has TRBV28 and TRBJ1-2, with no clear D. The CDR3 is made up of 13 amino acids. Trimming took off 2 bases at V and 8 bases at J, with 12 bases between the two ends. Germline values: CDR1 MDHEN, CDR2 SYDVKM.

This rearrangement joins TRBV19 to TRBJ2-3; D is ambiguous. Trimming pared 4 bases from V and 4 bases from J, leaving 6 bases between. CDR1 is LNHDA, CDR2 SQIVND, per germline (reference sequence). CDR3 size: 12 residues. The CDR3 loop reads CASSRVADTQYF. The CDR3 DNA sequence: TGTGCCAGTAGTAGGGTAGCAGATACGCAGTATTTT.

The rearrangement links TRBV11-2 to TRBJ1-3; unclear D gene. The CDR3 extends over 14 amino acids. V was trimmed by 0 bases and J by 4 bases, leaving 7 bases between them. CDR1 is SGHAT and CDR2 is FQNNGV in the germline V gene. The CDR3 spells CASSLEVSGNTIYF. In nucleotides, the CDR3 is TGTGCCAGCAGCTTAGAGGTGTCAGGAAACACCATATATTTT. Looking up the rest from reference TRBV11-2 and TRBJ1-3 gives the full variable domain: EAGVAQSPRYKIIEKRQSVAFWCNPISGHATLYWYQQILGQGPKLLIQFQNNGVVDDSQLPKDRFSAERLKGVDSTLKIQPAKLEDSAVYLCASSLEVSGNTIYFGEGSWLTVV.

This clone was seen more than once but under ten times. The chain joins TRBV19 to TRBJ1-4; 9 bases fit TRBD1. The germline gives CDR1 LNHDA, CDR2 SQIVND (reference sequence). The CDR3 runs 14 residues. V was clipped by 8 bases and J by 2 bases; unmatched bases: 3. CDR3 sequence (DNA): TGTGCCAGTGACAGGGGGGGCACTAATGAAAAACTGTTTTTT. Its translation: CASDRGGTNEKLFF. Filled out from reference TRBV19 and TRBJ1-4, the complete variable domain reads DGGITQSPKYLFRKEGQNVTLSCEQNLNHDAMYWYRQDPGQGLRLIYYSQIVNDFQKGDIAEGYSVSREKKESFPLTVTSAQKNPTAFYLCASDRGGTNEKLFFGSGTQLSVL.

The chain couples TRBV28 to TRBJ1-4; weak D call: TRBD1 (5 bases). The CDR3 totals 15 residues. Germline V CDR1 and CDR2: MDHEN, SYDVKM. Trimming took 5 bases from V and 5 from J, leaving 15 bases between them. CDR3 nucleotides: TGTGCCAGCAGTGCGCACGGGACGGGGAATGAAAAACTGTTTTTT. It specifies CASSAHGTGNEKLFF.

The rearrangement uses TRBV7-9 and TRBJ1-2; no firm D call. The CDR3 extends over 17 amino acids. Germline V lookup: CDR1 SEHNR, CDR2 FQNEAQ (reference sequence). V dropped 1 base and J dropped 0 bases, with 15 bases sitting between them. The CDR3 DNA sequence: TGTGCCAGCAGCTTAGTGGGCAGTACCTTAGCTAACTATGGCTACACCTTC. Its protein is CASSLVGSTLANYGYTF.

The chain couples TRBV9 to TRBJ2-5; D is possibly TRBD1 (6 bases). V gave up 4 bases and J gave up 0 bases, with 16 bases separating them. CDR1 SGDLS and CDR2 YYNGEE come from the germline V gene. The CDR3 is made up of 16 amino acids. CDR3 protein: CASSPRPTGYQETQYF. The DNA of the CDR3 is TGTGCCAGCAGCCCTCGCCCCACAGGGTACCAAGAGACCCAGTACTTC.

The J gene is TRBJ2-3, the V gene TRBV10-3; D might be TRBD2 (6 bases). V was trimmed by 11 bases and J by 0 bases, leaving 21 bases between them. This CDR3 is 16 amino acids long. The V gene's germline CDR1 is ENHRY and CDR2 SYGVKD. The CDR3 loop is CASNLDRGTSTDTQYF. The CDR3 coding sequence is TGTGCCTCGAACCTTGACAGAGGGACTAGCACAGATACGCAGTATTTT.

J is TRBJ1-1 and V is TRBV19; D is unclear. V lost 5 bases and J lost 4, with 11 bases in between. The CDR3 is 13 residues long. The germline gives CDR1 LNHDA, CDR2 SQIVND (reference sequence). The CDR3 spells CASSRWVTTEAFF. Written as DNA, the CDR3 is TGTGCCAGTAGTCGCTGGGTTACCACTGAAGCTTTCTTT.

This rearrangement joins TRBV6-6 to TRBJ1-2, with D hard to call. CDR1 and CDR2 (germline): MNHNY, SVGAGI (reference sequence). The CDR3 spans 14 residues. V lost 0 bases, J lost 4 bases, and 9 bases lay in between. The CDR3 sequence is CASSYSRESYGYTF. CDR3 bases: TGTGCCAGCAGTTACTCACGGGAATCCTATGGCTACACCTTC.

The chain links TRBV7-9 to TRBJ1-2; 10 nucleotides match TRBD1. Germline values: CDR1 SEHNR, CDR2 FQNEAQ (reference sequence). The CDR3 has 15 residues. Trimming cost V 5 bases and J 7 bases; bases outside gene matches: 10. This chain's CDR3 is CASSQGQGNNGGYTF. In DNA, the CDR3 is TGTGCCAGCAGCCAGGGACAGGGGAATAATGGTGGCTACACCTTC.

The genes are TRBV7-5 and TRBJ2-1. TRBV7-5 has pseudogene status. CDR3 length: 12 amino acids. The DNA for the CDR3 is TGTGCCAGAAGCTCATGGTTGTGTGAGCAGTTCTTC. Translation gives CARSSWLCEQFF.

The gene calls are TRBV5-1 and TRBJ2-3; TRBD2 matches 12 bases. Germline CDR1 and CDR2: SGHRS and YFSETQ. CDR3 length: 18 amino acids. Trimming took 0 bases from V and 1 from J; bases not matched to a gene: 6. In nucleotides, the CDR3 is TGCGCCAGCAGCTTGGGTCTAGCGGGGGGGCCCGGCACAGATACGCAGTATTTT. Translation: CASSLGLAGGPGTDTQYF.

CDR3 coding DNA: TGTGCCAGCAGGGAACTTAACACCGGGGAGCTGTTTTTT. It specifies CASRELNTGELFF. The chain uses TRBV25-1 and TRBJ2-2, with unresolved D. The CDR3 sequence is 13 residues long. With 6 bases removed from V and 2 bases from J, the gap between germline ends came to 7 bases. CDR1 and CDR2 (germline): MGHDK, SYGVNS.